This T cell receptor (beta chain) was captured by sequencing in a study of control samples from healthy donors and cancer patients (dated by TCRdb to the early 2020s). Libraries were built with the immunoSEQ multiplex PCR assay. The source is immuneACCESS, and TCRdb retained only in-frame sequences with V and J called. Part of the clones is not carried over; for the studies checked, unresolved V genes explain less than half of this, and the remainder is unexplained. Here the sample has 150,000 to 200,000 clones; about nine tenths occur a single time. The biggest ten clones account for about 1.6% of the sample. The germline ends are 8 bases apart after V is trimmed by 2 bases and J by 2 bases. The germline V gene (reference sequence) supplies CDR1 MNHEY and CDR2 SMNVEV. The CDR3 starts with the cysteine, ends with the phenylalanine, and has 14 residues. Only the CDR3 region is kept as DNA, spanning 42 bases read in frame from base 1.

Comment on this clone: Its antigen has not been determined. Base qualities are not recorded, but no much larger clone differs from it by a single base.

Sequenced: blood. The origin of this receptor is a woman in her 30s in good health. The sequence is built from TRBV27 and TRBJ2-3, with no confident D gene call. The DNA sequence is given as TGTGCCAGCAGTTTAGCCAGGAACACAGATACGCAGTATTTT. Translated, it reads CASSLARNTDTQYF.